This T cell receptor beta chain was captured by sequencing in a study of T cells after yellow fever vaccination. For the study at large: Preparation used SMART-Seq v4 Ultra Low Input for the low-cell-number fractions. Study observations and caveats: Most clones from primary vaccination resurfaced after the booster (about 95% CD4, around 90% CD8). A weaker but faster secondary response was observed, peaking on day 5 versus 15.

With regard to this clonotype: The antigen is undetermined.

The CDR3 is made up of 9 amino acids. V gave up 6 bases and J gave up 11 bases, with 8 bases separating them. The germline V gene encodes CDR1 DFQATT and CDR2 SNEGSKA (reference sequence). Conversion of TCR transcripts into cDNA relied on 5'RACE template switching, which added a universal primer site and UMIs. Via MiXCR, TCRdb re-called the 5' RACE reads, giving one row per CDR3 protein. The sample yields some 340,000 distinct CDR3 sequences, roughly 10% seen once. Sample: CD4+ T cells sorted from PBMCs, taken 45 days after the yellow fever booster vaccination. The rearrangement links TRBV20-1 to TRBJ2-1; D is ambiguous. The source is a man aged 18 to 29 who received the YFV17D yellow fever vaccine. CDR3 sequence (DNA): TGCAGTGCCCCTCCGCAGCAGTTCTTC. Translating it yields CSAPPQQFF.